This TCR beta chain was captured in a study of Ad26.COV2.S vaccination and SARS-CoV-2 variants. As to treatment: roughly 20 received Ad26.COV2.S at low or high dose, single or two shots; 5 received placebo; per-sample allocation not given. On day 63 after the first injection, vaccine and placebo recipients gave samples. Here immunoSEQ multiplex PCR was the method, and the copy in TCRdb shows in-frame clones only, minus some. The sample includes 350,000 to 450,000 clones, more than 75% seen only once; the top ten take roughly 3.1%. The CDR3 spans 16 residues. The germline V gene has CDR1 SGHRS and CDR2 YFSETQ. J lost 5 bases, V lost 4 bases, and 10 bases had no gene match.

The chain couples TRBV5-1 to TRBJ2-5; 11 bases match TRBD1. The input for sequencing was peripheral blood, taken in a trial of Ad26.COV2.S vaccine versus placebo. This receptor was obtained from a person between 18 and 65 years old who received the Ad26.COV2.S COVID-19 vaccine or a placebo. CDR3 protein: CASSIRTGGALETQYF. In DNA, the CDR3 is TGCGCCAGCAGCATCCGGACAGGGGGCGCGTTGGAGACCCAGTACTTC.